This T cell receptor beta chain was captured by sequencing in a study of Ad26.COV2.S vaccination and SARS-CoV-2 variants. Treatment described: around 19 received Ad26.COV2.S at low or high dose, single or two shots; about 5 received placebo; per-sample allocation not given. Specimens were obtained on day 63 following the first vaccine or placebo injection. Deletions cut 0 bases from V and 6 bases from J, with 6 bases between. The CDR3 runs 12 residues. The germline V gene encodes CDR1 MNHEY and CDR2 SVGAGI. The data were produced by immunoSEQ multiplex PCR, yet TCRdb's version contains in-frame clones alone and is incomplete. The sample records under 550,000 clones, roughly 90% being singletons.

The source is a person between 18 and 59 years old who received the Ad26.COV2.S COVID-19 vaccine or a placebo. The chain combines TRBV6-5 with TRBJ2-7; no reliable D call. The source was peripheral blood, collected in a trial of Ad26.COV2.S vaccine versus placebo. DNA for the CDR3: TGTGCCAGCAGTTACTCCGGATCCGAGCAGTACTTC. Translation: CASSYSGSEQYF.